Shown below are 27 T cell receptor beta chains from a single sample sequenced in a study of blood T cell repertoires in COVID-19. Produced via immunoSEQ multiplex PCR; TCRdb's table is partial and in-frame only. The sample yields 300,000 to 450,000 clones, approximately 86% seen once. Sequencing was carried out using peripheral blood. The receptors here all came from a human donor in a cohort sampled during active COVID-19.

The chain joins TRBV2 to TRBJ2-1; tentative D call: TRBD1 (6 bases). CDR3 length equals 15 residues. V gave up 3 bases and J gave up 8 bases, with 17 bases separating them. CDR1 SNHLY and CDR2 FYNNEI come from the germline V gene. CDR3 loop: CASSDLQGWIDEQFF. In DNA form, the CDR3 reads TGTGCCAGCAGTGATCTGCAGGGGTGGATTGATGAGCAGTTCTTC.

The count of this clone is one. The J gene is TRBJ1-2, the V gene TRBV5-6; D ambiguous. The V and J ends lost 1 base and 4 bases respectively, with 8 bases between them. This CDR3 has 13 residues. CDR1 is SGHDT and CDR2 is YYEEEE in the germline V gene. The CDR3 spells CASSLTDFYGYTF. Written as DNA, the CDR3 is TGTGCCAGCAGCTTGACGGACTTCTATGGCTACACCTTC. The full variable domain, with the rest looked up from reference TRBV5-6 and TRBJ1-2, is DAGVTQSPTHLIKTRGQQVTLRCSPKSGHDTVSWYQQALGQGPQFIFQYYEEEERQRGNFPDRFSGHQFPNYSSELNVNALLLGDSALYLCASSLTDFYGYTFGSGTRLTVV.

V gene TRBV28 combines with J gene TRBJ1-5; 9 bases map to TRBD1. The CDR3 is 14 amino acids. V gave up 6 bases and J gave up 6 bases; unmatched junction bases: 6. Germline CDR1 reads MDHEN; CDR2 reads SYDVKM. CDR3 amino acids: CASSPGTGIQPQHF. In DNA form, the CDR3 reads TGTGCCAGCAGCCCAGGGACAGGGATTCAGCCCCAGCATTTT.

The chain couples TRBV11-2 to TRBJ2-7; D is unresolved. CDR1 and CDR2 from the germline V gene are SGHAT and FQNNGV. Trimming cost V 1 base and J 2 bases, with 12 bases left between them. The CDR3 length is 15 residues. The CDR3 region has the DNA TGTGCCAGCAGCTTAGGTTTCGCTTTAGCCTACGAGCAGTACTTC. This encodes CASSLGFALAYEQYF.

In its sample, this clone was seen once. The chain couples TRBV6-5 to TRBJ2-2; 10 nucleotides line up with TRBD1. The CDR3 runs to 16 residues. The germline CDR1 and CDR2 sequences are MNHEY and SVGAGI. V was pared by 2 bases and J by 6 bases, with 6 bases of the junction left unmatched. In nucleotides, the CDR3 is TGTGCCAGCAGTTACCTACGACAGGGGGCGGCCGGGGAGCTGTTTTTT. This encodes CASSYLRQGAAGELFF.

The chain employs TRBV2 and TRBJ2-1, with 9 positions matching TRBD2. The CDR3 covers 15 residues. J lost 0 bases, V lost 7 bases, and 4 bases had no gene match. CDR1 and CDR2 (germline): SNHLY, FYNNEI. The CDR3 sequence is CASKSGGSSYNEQFF. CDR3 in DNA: TGTGCCAGCAAAAGCGGGGGGAGCTCCTACAATGAGCAGTTCTTC.

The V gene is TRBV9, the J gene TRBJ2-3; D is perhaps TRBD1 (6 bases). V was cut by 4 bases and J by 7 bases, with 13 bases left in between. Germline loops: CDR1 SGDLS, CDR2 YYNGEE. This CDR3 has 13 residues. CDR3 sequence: CASSSLDSNTQYF. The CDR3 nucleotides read TGTGCCAGCAGCTCCTTGGACAGCAATACGCAGTATTTT.

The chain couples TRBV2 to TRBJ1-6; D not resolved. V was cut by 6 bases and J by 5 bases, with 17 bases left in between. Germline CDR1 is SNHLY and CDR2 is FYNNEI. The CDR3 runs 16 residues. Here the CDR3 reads CASRLSPVDNNSPLHF. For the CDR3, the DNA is TGTGCCAGCAGATTGAGTCCGGTAGATAATAATTCACCCCTCCACTTT.

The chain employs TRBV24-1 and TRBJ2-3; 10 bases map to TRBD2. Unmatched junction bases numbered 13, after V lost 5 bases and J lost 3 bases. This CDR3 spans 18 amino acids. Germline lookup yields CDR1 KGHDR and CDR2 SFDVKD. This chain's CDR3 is CATSGPSGSSPATDTQYF. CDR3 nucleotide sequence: TGTGCCACCAGTGGTCCTAGCGGGAGTTCTCCCGCGACAGATACGCAGTATTTT.

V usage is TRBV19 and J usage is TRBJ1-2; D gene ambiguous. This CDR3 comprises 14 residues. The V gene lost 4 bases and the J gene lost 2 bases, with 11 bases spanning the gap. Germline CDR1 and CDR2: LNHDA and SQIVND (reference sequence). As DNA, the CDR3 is TGTGCCAGTAGTAACCGGGATCGGAACTATGGCTACACCTTC. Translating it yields CASSNRDRNYGYTF.

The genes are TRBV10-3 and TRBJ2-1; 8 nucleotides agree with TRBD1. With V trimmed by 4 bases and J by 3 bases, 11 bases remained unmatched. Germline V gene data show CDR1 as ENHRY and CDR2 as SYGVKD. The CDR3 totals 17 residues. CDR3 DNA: TGTGCCATCAGTGGGGCACTCCAGGGGGCGCTCTACAATGAGCAGTTCTTC. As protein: CAISGALQGALYNEQFF.

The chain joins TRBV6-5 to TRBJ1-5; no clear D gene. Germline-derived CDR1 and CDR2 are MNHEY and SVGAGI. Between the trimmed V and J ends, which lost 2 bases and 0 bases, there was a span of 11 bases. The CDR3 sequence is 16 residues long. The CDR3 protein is CASSYAGVYSNQPQHF. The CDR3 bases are TGTGCCAGCAGTTACGCGGGAGTATATAGCAATCAGCCCCAGCATTTT.

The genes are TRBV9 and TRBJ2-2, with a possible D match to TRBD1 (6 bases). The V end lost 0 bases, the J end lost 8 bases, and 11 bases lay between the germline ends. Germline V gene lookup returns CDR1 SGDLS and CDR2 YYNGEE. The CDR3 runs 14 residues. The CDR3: CASSVAPGTGELFF. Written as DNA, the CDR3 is TGTGCCAGCAGCGTAGCCCCAGGGACAGGGGAGCTGTTTTTT.

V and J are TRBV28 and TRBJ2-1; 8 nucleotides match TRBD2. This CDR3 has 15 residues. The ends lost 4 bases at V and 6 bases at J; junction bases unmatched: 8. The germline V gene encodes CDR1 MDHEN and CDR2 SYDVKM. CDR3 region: CASSSFSGKVNEQFF. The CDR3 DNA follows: TGTGCCAGCAGTTCGTTTAGCGGGAAGGTCAATGAGCAGTTCTTC.

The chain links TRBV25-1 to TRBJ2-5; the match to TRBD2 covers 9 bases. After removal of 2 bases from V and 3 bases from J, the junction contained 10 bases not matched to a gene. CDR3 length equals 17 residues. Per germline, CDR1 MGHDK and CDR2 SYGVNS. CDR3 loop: CASSEPKPSGGKETQYF. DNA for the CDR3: TGTGCCAGCAGTGAACCGAAACCCAGCGGGGGGAAAGAGACCCAGTACTTC.

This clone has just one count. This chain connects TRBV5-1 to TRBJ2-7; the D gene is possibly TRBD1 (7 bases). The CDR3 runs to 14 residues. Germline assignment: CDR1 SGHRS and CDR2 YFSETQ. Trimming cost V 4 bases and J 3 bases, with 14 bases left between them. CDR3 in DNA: TGCGCCAGCAGCCCTGGACAGGAGGGCTACGAGCAGTACTTC. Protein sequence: CASSPGQEGYEQYF.

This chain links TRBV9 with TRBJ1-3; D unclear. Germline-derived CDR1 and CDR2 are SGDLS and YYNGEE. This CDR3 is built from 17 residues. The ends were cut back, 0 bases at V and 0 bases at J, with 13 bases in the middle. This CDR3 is CASSVEGSPGSGNTIYF. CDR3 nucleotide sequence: TGTGCCAGCAGCGTAGAAGGATCCCCAGGCTCTGGAAACACCATATATTTT.

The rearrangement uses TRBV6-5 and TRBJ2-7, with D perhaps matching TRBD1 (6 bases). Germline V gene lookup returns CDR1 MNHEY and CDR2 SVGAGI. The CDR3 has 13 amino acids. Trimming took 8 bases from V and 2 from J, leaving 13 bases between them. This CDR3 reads CASLYAGAYEQYF. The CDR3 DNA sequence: TGTGCCAGCCTTTATGCAGGGGCCTACGAGCAGTACTTC.

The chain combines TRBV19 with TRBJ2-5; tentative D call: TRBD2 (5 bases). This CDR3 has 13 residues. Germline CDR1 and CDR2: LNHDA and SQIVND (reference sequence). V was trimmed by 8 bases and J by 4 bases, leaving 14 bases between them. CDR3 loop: CASQRVEGETQYF. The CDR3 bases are TGTGCCAGTCAACGGGTAGAGGGAGAGACCCAGTACTTC.

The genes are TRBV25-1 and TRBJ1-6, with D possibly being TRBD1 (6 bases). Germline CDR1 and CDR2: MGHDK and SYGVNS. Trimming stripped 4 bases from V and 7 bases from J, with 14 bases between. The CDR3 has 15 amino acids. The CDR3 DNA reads TGTGCCAGCAGTGTTATGGACCAGGGGAATTCACCCCTCCACTTT. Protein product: CASSVMDQGNSPLHF.

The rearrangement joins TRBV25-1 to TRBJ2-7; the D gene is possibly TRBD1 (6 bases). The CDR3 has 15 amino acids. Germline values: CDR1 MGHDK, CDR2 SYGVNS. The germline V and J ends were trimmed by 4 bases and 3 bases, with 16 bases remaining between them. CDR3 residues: CASSAHRDKHYEQYF. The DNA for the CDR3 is TGTGCCAGCAGTGCCCACCGGGACAAACACTACGAGCAGTACTTC.

The CDR3 DNA reads as TGTGCCAGCTCTCCGCGACTAGCCCTTCTAGACTCCTACAATGAGCAGTTCTTC. Residues: CASSPRLALLDSYNEQFF. The genes are TRBV18 and TRBJ2-1, with 7 bases fitting TRBD2. Trimming removed 6 bases from V and 0 bases from J; junction bases left unmatched: 14. There are 18 residues in the CDR3. The germline CDR1 and CDR2 sequences are KGHSH and LQKENI.

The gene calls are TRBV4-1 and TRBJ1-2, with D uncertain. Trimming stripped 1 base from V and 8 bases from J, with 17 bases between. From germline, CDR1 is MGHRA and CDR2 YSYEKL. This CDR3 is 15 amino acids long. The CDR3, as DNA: TGCGCCAGCAGCCAAGTTGGTCTCGTCGGGTACGGCTACACCTTC. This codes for CASSQVGLVGYGYTF.

The CDR3 loop reads CASSNLPEETQYF. The CDR3 region has the DNA TGTGCCAGCAGCAACCTGCCAGAAGAGACCCAGTACTTC. This chain joins TRBV7-2 and TRBJ2-5; D is uncertain. This CDR3 is built from 13 residues. Germline-derived CDR1 and CDR2 are SGHTA and FQGNSA. The V end lost 5 bases, the J end lost 3 bases, and 10 bases lay between the germline ends.

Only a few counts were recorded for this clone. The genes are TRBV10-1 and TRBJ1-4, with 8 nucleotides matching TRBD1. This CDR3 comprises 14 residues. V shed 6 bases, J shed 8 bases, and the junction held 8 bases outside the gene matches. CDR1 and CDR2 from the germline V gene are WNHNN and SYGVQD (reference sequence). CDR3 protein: CASSSGTGDEKLFF. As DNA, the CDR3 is TGCGCCAGCAGCTCCGGGACAGGAGACGAAAAACTGTTTTTT.

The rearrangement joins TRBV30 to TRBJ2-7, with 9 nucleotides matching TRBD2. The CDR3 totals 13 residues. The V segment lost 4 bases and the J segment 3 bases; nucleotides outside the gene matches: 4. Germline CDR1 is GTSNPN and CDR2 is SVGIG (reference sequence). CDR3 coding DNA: TGTGCCTGGACTAGCGGGATGATCTACGAGCAGTACTTC. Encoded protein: CAWTSGMIYEQYF.

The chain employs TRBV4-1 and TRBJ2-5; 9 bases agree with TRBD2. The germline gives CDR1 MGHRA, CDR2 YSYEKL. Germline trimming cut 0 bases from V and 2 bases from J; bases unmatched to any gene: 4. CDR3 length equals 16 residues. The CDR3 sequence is CASSQDRRGGQETQYF. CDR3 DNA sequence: TGCGCCAGCAGCCAAGATCGGCGGGGGGGACAAGAGACCCAGTACTTC.